The 8 T cell receptor beta chains below were found in one sample sequenced in a study of beta chain features in type 1 diabetes. The isolated RNA, all of it, was reverse transcribed, so expressed TCRB transcripts were what got sequenced. Assay: immunoSEQ multiplex PCR; the TCRdb copy retains only in-frame clones and omits some. The data show roughly 250,000 clones, with about 10% seen just once and around 0.037% held by the top ten. Specimen: naive CD4+ T cells from blood. The receptor source for this set is a woman younger than 35 in good health.

This clone was counted only a few times. The chain combines TRBV28 with TRBJ1-5, with D unresolved. Trimming took 10 bases from V and 2 from J, leaving 15 bases between them. There are 14 residues in the CDR3. The V gene's germline CDR1 is MDHEN and CDR2 SYDVKM. The CDR3 spells CATAESPGNQPQHF. CDR3 bases: TGTGCCACCGCGGAATCTCCGGGCAATCAGCCCCAGCATTTT.

J is TRBJ2-4 and V is TRBV25-1; tentatively, D is TRBD2 (6 bases). Per germline, CDR1 MGHDK and CDR2 SYGVNS. The CDR3 has 16 residues. V lost 0 bases to trimming and J lost 3 bases, with 12 bases between them. The CDR3 DNA reads as TGTGCCAGCAGTGAATACAGGAGGGTAGACAAAAACATTCAGTACTTC. Its translation: CASSEYRRVDKNIQYF.

This CDR3 reads CASSENLGGDTQYF. The DNA for the CDR3 is TGTGCCAGCAGTGAAAATCTGGGGGGAGATACGCAGTATTTT. V is TRBV2 and J is TRBJ2-3, with D perhaps matching TRBD2 (6 bases). V was pared by 2 bases and J by 5 bases, with 11 bases between. Per germline, CDR1 SNHLY and CDR2 FYNNEI. CDR3 size: 14 residues.

The V gene is TRBV30, the J gene TRBJ2-5; possible D gene TRBD2, 6 bases. The CDR3 is 14 amino acids. V lost 4 bases and J lost 1, with 13 bases in between. Germline loops: CDR1 GTSNPN, CDR2 SVGIG (reference sequence). The chain's CDR3 is CAWNLVSGQETQYF. The DNA for the CDR3 is TGTGCCTGGAACCTGGTTAGCGGCCAAGAGACCCAGTACTTC.

V usage is TRBV21-1 and J usage is TRBJ1-6; the table's D call, TRBD1, was not checked against the DNA. TRBV21-1 is a documented pseudogene. This CDR3 is built from 16 residues. CDR3 sequence reads: CASSKARNRENSPLHF. The CDR3 DNA follows: TGTGCCAGCAGCAAAGCGAGGAACAGGGAGAATTCACCCCTCCACTTT.

This clone was counted only a few times. The chain uses TRBV5-1 and TRBJ2-1; a possible D gene is TRBD2 (5 bases). CDR1 is SGHRS and CDR2 is YFSETQ in the germline V gene. The V end lost 3 bases, the J end lost 2 bases, and 15 bases lay between the germline ends. The CDR3 is 16 amino acids. The CDR3 DNA follows: TGCGCCAGCAGCTCCAAACGAGGGAACCCCTACAATGAGCAGTTCTTC. Translated, it gives CASSSKRGNPYNEQFF.

The CDR3 reads CASSDWAGDNEQFF. CDR3 nucleotide sequence: TGTGCCAGCAGTGATTGGGCGGGAGACAATGAGCAGTTCTTC. This rearrangement joins TRBV6-1 to TRBJ2-1; 7 nucleotides agree with TRBD2. V lost 3 bases, J lost 5 bases, and 4 bases stayed unmatched. In germline, CDR1 is MNHNS, CDR2 SASEGT. CDR3 size: 14 residues.

This clone was seen a handful of times. Here the CDR3 DNA reads TGTGCCAGCAGACCGACAGAGAATAGCAATCAGCCCCAGCATTTT. It is translated as CASRPTENSNQPQHF. This chain joins TRBV6-5 and TRBJ1-5; D might be TRBD1 (5 bases). The V end was cut by 6 bases, the J end by 0 bases, with 12 bases between. Germline lookup yields CDR1 MNHEY and CDR2 SVGAGI. CDR3 size: 15 residues.